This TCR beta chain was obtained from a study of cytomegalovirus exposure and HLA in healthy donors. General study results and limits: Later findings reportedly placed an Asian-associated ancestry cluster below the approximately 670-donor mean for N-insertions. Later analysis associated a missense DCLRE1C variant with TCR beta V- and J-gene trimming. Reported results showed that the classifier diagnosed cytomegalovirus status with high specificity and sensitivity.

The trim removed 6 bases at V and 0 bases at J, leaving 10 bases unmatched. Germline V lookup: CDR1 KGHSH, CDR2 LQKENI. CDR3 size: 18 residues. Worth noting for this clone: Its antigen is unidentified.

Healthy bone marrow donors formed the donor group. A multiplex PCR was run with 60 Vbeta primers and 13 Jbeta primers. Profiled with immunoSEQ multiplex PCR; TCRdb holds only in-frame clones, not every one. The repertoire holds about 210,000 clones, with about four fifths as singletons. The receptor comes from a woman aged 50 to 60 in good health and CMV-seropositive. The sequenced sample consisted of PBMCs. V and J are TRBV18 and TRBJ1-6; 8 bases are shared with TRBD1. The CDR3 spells CASSHLDRGSSYNSPLHF. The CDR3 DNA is TGTGCCAGCTCCCATCTTGACAGGGGTTCCTCCTATAATTCACCCCTCCACTTT.